This T cell receptor beta chain was captured by sequencing in a study of T cells expressing NK-cell markers (dated by TCRdb to the early 2020s). For the study in its entirety: In sorted CD3+CD56+NKG2C+, CD3+CD56+NKG2C- and CD3+CD56-NKG2C+ T-cell subsets from several donors, TCR beta-chain repertoires were profiled. Among the eight sequenced donors, only one was HCMV-seronegative, while the other seven were HCMV-seropositive. The eight sequenced donors were randomly selected healthy volunteers, three men and five women. Sequencing of the libraries produced 2 x 150 bp reads on Illumina HiSeq 2000/2500, MiSeq or NextSeq. The full study reports these points: It remained unclear whether the expanded NKG2C-expressing T cell clones were specific for HCMV antigens. In six donors, the dominant CD3+CD56+NKG2C+ clonotypes ranked among the top 10 CD8+ clonotypes, making up about 1.0-7.0% of CD8+ T cells. Those dominant clonotypes were again the most abundant among CD3+CD56-NKG2C+ cells in several donors, at about 28.3-65%.

HCMV serostatus was determined by detecting HCMV-specific IgG in serum with a commercial ELISA kit. Peripheral blood mononuclear cells were isolated from blood by Ficoll density gradient centrifugation. For this clonotype: The antigen this receptor binds is unknown.

Its CDR3 holds 18 amino acids, cysteine through phenylalanine. The protein alone is recorded here. CDR1 and CDR2 are read off the germline V gene as MNHEY and SVGAGI. The sequencer listed for this sample is Illumina HiSeq 2000. The TCR beta cDNA libraries were made using 5'RACE template switching, a step that added both a universal primer site and unique molecular identifiers. Synthesis of cDNA was primed from the TCR beta constant segment and was followed by two consecutive PCR amplification steps. Processing in the source paper ran as follows. MIGEC was used to demultiplex reads and group reads by UMI, and MiTCR was used to assemble and quantify clonotypes. To exclude erroneous sequences, only TCR cDNA sequences supported by at least two reads were retained. The tcR package was used for downstream repertoire analysis, and clonotypes were matched between fractions using CDR3 nucleotide sequence together with V segment. VDJmatch was used to annotate antigen specificity against VDJdb, with one amino acid substitution in CDR3 allowed. After TCRdb reprocessed the reads, each CDR3 protein sequence was kept as one row, without DNA. For this entry, the V and J calls and clone size follow TCRdb and not the study's own pipeline. The sample table records a few hundred thousand distinct CDR3 sequences. The ten most abundant clones make up around 5% of the sample.

This clonotype originated in a man between 18 and 69 years old in good health. Sequenced input: blood T cells: a sorted CD56 or NKG2C T cell subset, CD4+ or CD8+ T cells, or bulk PBMC T cells (not recorded which). This sequence uses TRBV6-5 and TRBJ2-7; the TCRdb call, TRBD2, lacks DNA for checking. The CDR3 protein is CASSYLPSVGTSESEQYF.